Sequencing of this TCR beta chain was carried out in a study of blood T cell repertoires in COVID-19. Study-wide background: Both acute and convalescent COVID-19 samples were obtained from the United States, Italy and Spain. Sample material is recorded as cDNA or gDNA derived from T cells, B-cell-depleted T cells, or PBMCs.

Study processing details: Reference gene primer amplification in the assay estimated nucleated cell counts. Libraries were prepared by immunoSEQ multiplex PCR; TCRdb keeps only in-frame clonotypes and omits some of them. V and J calls and clone size are as listed in that table; D and trimming were resolved from the DNA. The data show roughly 38,000 clones, with 70% to 80% seen just once and 8% to 10% held by the top ten. J lost 4 bases, V lost 1 base, and 9 bases had no gene match. CDR1 is MDHEN and CDR2 is SYDVKM in the germline V gene. The CDR3 loop spans 17 amino acids. Sequencing used peripheral blood. The sequence was obtained from a man in his 70s with active or convalescent COVID-19. The chain recombines TRBV28 with TRBJ1-4; 7 bases are a match to TRBD1. In DNA form, the CDR3 reads TGTGCCAGCAGTTTATCTGGAACAGGGGAGGATAATGAAAAACTGTTTTTT. Amino acid sequence: CASSLSGTGEDNEKLFF.